This TCR beta chain was obtained from a study of blood T cell repertoires in COVID-19. Study-level background: T cells, B-cell-depleted T cells, or PBMCs supplied cDNA or gDNA.

The CDR3 totals 13 residues. The germline V gene has CDR1 LGHDT and CDR2 YNNKEL (reference sequence). V shed 2 bases and J shed 0 bases, with 4 bases lying between them. In the original processing: The authors estimated nucleated cell counts from reference gene primer amplification. Using immunoSEQ multiplex PCR, the repertoire was profiled, and TCRdb retains in-frame clones only, with some absent. The V and J calls and the clone size are those of that table, but D and trimming were determined from the DNA. The table lists roughly 130,000 clones, about 84% of them singletons. Points on this clone: At the DNA level, this CDR3 is encoded by other sequences in the same sample as well.

The clonotype was recovered from an older woman with acute or convalescent COVID-19. The chain has TRBV3-1 (or the pseudogene TRBV3-2) and TRBJ1-1; no reliable D call. Sequenced sample: peripheral blood. The CDR3 DNA reads TGTGCCAGCAGCCAAAGAGTGAACACTGAAGCTTTCTTT. Amino acid sequence: CASSQRVNTEAFF.